This TCR beta chain is from a study of blood T cell repertoires in COVID-19. Across the study: In each case, the material was cDNA or gDNA derived from T cells, B-cell-depleted T cells, or PBMCs.

Only in-frame clones appear in the TCRdb table, and some are missing; sequencing was by immunoSEQ multiplex PCR. Found here are 310,000 or so clones, approximately 82% of them singletons; the top ten hold roughly 1.1%. The specimen sequenced was peripheral blood. The source of this sequence is a woman aged 50 to 60 with acute or convalescent COVID-19.

Here the CDR3 reads CASSDTGTGNYNEQFF. Written as DNA, the CDR3 is TGTGCCAGCAGTGACACCGGGACAGGGAACTACAATGAGCAGTTCTTC. The genes are TRBV6-4 and TRBJ2-1; 9 bases are a match to TRBD1. The germline V gene encodes CDR1 MRHNA and CDR2 SNTAGT. V trimming: 2 bases; J trimming: 3 bases; junction bases outside the gene matches: 5. The length of the CDR3 is 16 residues.